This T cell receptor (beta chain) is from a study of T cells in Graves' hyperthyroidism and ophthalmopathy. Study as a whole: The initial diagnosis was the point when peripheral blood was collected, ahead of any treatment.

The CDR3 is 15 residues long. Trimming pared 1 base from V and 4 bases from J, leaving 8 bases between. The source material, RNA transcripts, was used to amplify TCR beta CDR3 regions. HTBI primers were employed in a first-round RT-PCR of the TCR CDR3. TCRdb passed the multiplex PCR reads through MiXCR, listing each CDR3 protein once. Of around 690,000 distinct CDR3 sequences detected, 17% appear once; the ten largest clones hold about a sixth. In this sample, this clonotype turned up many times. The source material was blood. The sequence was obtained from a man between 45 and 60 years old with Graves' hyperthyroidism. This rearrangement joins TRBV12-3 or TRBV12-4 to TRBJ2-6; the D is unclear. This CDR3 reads CASSLGFSGANVLTF. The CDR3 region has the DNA TGTGCCAGCAGTTTAGGGTTTTCCGGGGCCAACGTCCTGACTTTC.